Following are 32 T cell receptor beta chains from one sample sequenced in a study of CD8 T cells in Susac syndrome. Reverse transcription used roughly 0.45 to 1 ug RNA and random hexamers. TCRdb used MiXCR to reprocess the immunoSEQ multiplex PCR reads, holding one entry per CDR3 protein. Here the sample spans roughly 150,000 distinct CDR3 sequences, nearly 97% being singletons. Input material: CD8+ T cells from PBMCs. These receptor sequences come from a human donor with multiple sclerosis.

The chain has TRBV3-1 and TRBJ2-2, with 8 bases matching TRBD2. The CDR3 sequence is 13 residues long. Per the germline V gene, CDR1 is LGHDT and CDR2 is YNNKEL (reference sequence). The trim removed 3 bases at V and 6 bases at J, leaving 0 bases unmatched. The CDR3 reads CASSHGGAGELFF. The CDR3 coding sequence is TGTGCCAGCAGCCACGGGGGGGCCGGGGAGCTGTTTTTT. The full variable domain, completed using reference TRBV3-1 and TRBJ2-2, is DTAVSQTPKYLVTQMGNDKSIKCEQNLGHDTMYWYKQDSKKFLKIMFSYNNKELIINETVPNRFSPKSPDKAHLNLHINSLELGDSAVYFCASSHGGAGELFFGEGSRLTVL.

The chain has TRBV7-6 and TRBJ2-3, with 7 bases matching TRBD2. CDR1 SGHVS and CDR2 FNYEAQ come from the germline V gene. The trim removed 5 bases at V and 4 bases at J, leaving 9 bases unmatched. The CDR3 contains 15 residues. CDR3 amino acids: CASSPGLGDADTQYF. The CDR3 nucleotides are TGTGCCAGCAGCCCCGGACTAGGGGACGCAGATACGCAGTATTTT. Variable domain in full (rest from reference TRBV7-6 and TRBJ2-3): GAGVSQSPRYKVTKRGQDVALRCDPISGHVSLYWYRQALGQGPEFLTYFNYEAQQDKSGLPNDRFSAERPEGSISTLTIQRTEQRDSAMYRCASSPGLGDADTQYFGPGTRLTVL.

This chain uses TRBV7-9 with TRBJ2-3; D ambiguous. Germline V gene sequence: CDR1 SEHNR, CDR2 FQNEAQ (reference sequence). This CDR3 is 12 amino acids long. V was shortened by 5 bases and J by 8 bases, with 11 bases between the two germline ends. The CDR3 region is CASSPDLITQYF. CDR3 DNA: TGTGCCAGCAGCCCTGACTTGATTACGCAGTATTTT.

This chain uses TRBV4-1 with TRBJ1-2; TRBD1 matches 7 bases. Germline V gene sequence: CDR1 MGHRA, CDR2 YSYEKL. This CDR3 has 15 residues. J lost 3 bases, V lost 1 base, and 5 bases had no gene match. In DNA, the CDR3 is TGCGCCAGCAGCCAAGTATCCGGGACAGACTATGGCTACACCTTC. Encoded protein: CASSQVSGTDYGYTF.

The V and J genes are TRBV27 and TRBJ1-2, with TRBD1 matching over 7 bases. Germline CDR1 MNHEY, CDR2 SMNVEV (reference sequence). V lost 0 bases and J lost 5; bases outside the gene matches: 6. The CDR3 extends over 15 amino acids. The CDR3 sequence is CASSLSGGAGYGYTF. In DNA form, the CDR3 reads TGTGCCAGCAGTTTATCAGGGGGCGCTGGGTATGGCTACACCTTC.

The chain carries TRBV20-1 and TRBJ1-5; 7 positions agree with TRBD1. The germline CDR1 and CDR2 sequences are DFQATT and SNEGSKA (reference sequence). V lost 5 bases to trimming and J lost 5 bases; unmatched junction nucleotides: 9. This CDR3 contains 14 residues. The DNA of the CDR3 is TGCAGTGCTGGGACAGACAGAGATTATCAGCCCCAGCATTTT. This codes for CSAGTDRDYQPQHF.

The CDR3 nucleotides read TGTGCCAGCAGCGACTCAGGGGTGAGCACAGATACGCAGTATTTT. It yields the protein CASSDSGVSTDTQYF. This chain joins TRBV12-3 or TRBV12-4 and TRBJ2-3, with D maybe TRBD1 (6 bases). The CDR3 sequence is 15 residues long. Trimming left V 6 bases short and J 0 bases short, with 13 bases between.

V gene TRBV13 combines with J gene TRBJ2-3, with 10 bases fitting TRBD1. Germline V CDR1 and CDR2: PRHDT, FYEKMQ (reference sequence). Trimming removed 5 bases from V and 6 bases from J; junction bases left unmatched: 11. CDR3 length equals 16 residues. CDR3 amino acids: CASSPTGGQGLDTQYF. The CDR3 DNA sequence: TGTGCCAGCAGCCCTACCGGGGGACAGGGGTTGGATACGCAGTATTTT. The variable domain in full, completed from reference TRBV13 and TRBJ2-3, reads AAGVIQSPRHLIKEKRETATLKCYPIPRHDTVYWYQQGPGQDPQFLISFYEKMQSDKGSIPDRFSAQQFSDYHSELNMSSLELGDSALYFCASSPTGGQGLDTQYFGPGTRLTVL.

The chain employs TRBV7-2 and TRBJ2-1; 11 nucleotides align to TRBD2. This CDR3 is built from 18 residues. Looked up from germline, CDR1 is SGHTA and CDR2 is FQGNSA. V lost 4 bases, J lost 5 bases, and 13 bases stayed unmatched. The CDR3 is CASSYRDSGGAVHNEQFF. CDR3 bases: TGTGCCAGCAGCTACAGAGATAGCGGGGGGGCCGTCCACAATGAGCAGTTCTTC. Drawing the rest from reference TRBV7-2 and TRBJ2-1, the complete variable domain is GAGVSQSPSNKVTEKGKDVELRCDPISGHTALYWYRQSLGQGLEFLIYFQGNSAPDKSGLPSDRFSAERTGGSVSTLTIQRTQQEDSAVYLCASSYRDSGGAVHNEQFFGPGTRLTVL.

This clonotype was seen only once. The V and J genes are TRBV7-8 and TRBJ1-5; D remains ambiguous. The germline V and J ends were trimmed by 1 base and 11 bases, with 9 bases remaining between them. Germline assignment: CDR1 SGHVS and CDR2 FQNEAQ. CDR3 length: 12 amino acids. This CDR3 is CASSLGLEAQHF. Here the CDR3 DNA reads TGTGCCAGCAGCTTAGGACTCGAGGCCCAGCATTTT. Using reference TRBV7-8 and TRBJ1-5 for the parts outside the CDR3, the full variable domain is GAGVSQSPRYKVAKRGQDVALRCDPISGHVSLFWYQQALGQGPEFLTYFQNEAQLDKSGLPSDRFFAERPEGSVSTLKIQRTQQEDSAVYLCASSLGLEAQHFGDGTRLSIL.

The chain is built from TRBV29-1 and TRBJ1-2; D gene ambiguous. The V gene's germline CDR1 is SQVTM and CDR2 ANQGSEA. The CDR3 has 12 residues. Trimming removed 5 bases at V and 5 bases at J, with 12 bases between. Here the CDR3 DNA reads TGCAGCGTTCAGGACGGAATGTATGGCTACACCTTC. It codes for CSVQDGMYGYTF.

This clonotype was recorded once. The chain couples TRBV9 to TRBJ2-1, with a tentative D call TRBD2 (6 bases). CDR3 length: 16 amino acids. Trimming removed 6 bases at V and 0 bases at J, with 16 bases between. Germline V gives CDR1 SGDLS, CDR2 YYNGEE. CDR3 residues: CASTNNRDSSYNEQFF. The CDR3 coding sequence is TGTGCCAGCACCAATAACCGGGACTCCTCCTACAATGAGCAGTTCTTC. The entire variable domain, with the rest obtained from reference TRBV9 and TRBJ2-1, is as follows: DSGVTQTPKHLITATGQRVTLRCSPRSGDLSVYWYQQSLDQGLQFLIQYYNGEERAKGNILERFSAQQFPDLHSELNLSSLELGDSALYFCASTNNRDSSYNEQFFGPGTRLTVL.

CDR3 DNA: TGTGCCAGCAGTTACTCTCTCTTCCACGAGCAGTACGTC. Translated, it gives CASSYSLFHEQYV. This rearrangement joins TRBV6-2 or TRBV6-3 to TRBJ2-7; D call uncertain. V shed 0 bases and J shed 5 bases, with 8 bases lying between them. The CDR3 extends over 13 amino acids. CDR1 MNHEY and CDR2 SVGEGT come from the germline V gene.

The chain links TRBV24-1 to TRBJ2-3; D uncertain. V lost 9 bases, J lost 2 bases, and 14 bases lay in between. Germline V gene sequence: CDR1 KGHDR, CDR2 SFDVKD. This CDR3 region has 14 residues. CDR3 coding DNA: TGTGCCACCGCTACTGCCACTAACACAGATACGCAGTATTTT. Its translation: CATATATNTDTQYF.

The rearrangement joins TRBV20-1 to TRBJ1-1; D gene unclear. V lost 6 bases and J 2 bases, leaving 7 bases between the germline ends. Germline V gene lookup returns CDR1 DFQATT and CDR2 SNEGSKA (reference sequence). CDR3 length: 11 amino acids. The DNA for the CDR3 is TGCAGTGCGCTGTTAAACACTGAAGCTTTCTTT. This sequence encodes CSALLNTEAFF.

The J gene is TRBJ2-5, the V gene TRBV7-9; D call uncertain. Deletions cut 1 base from V and 4 bases from J, with 7 bases between. The CDR3 spans 13 residues. Looked up from germline, CDR1 is SEHNR and CDR2 is FQNEAQ (reference sequence). The DNA for the CDR3 is TGTGCCAGCAGCTTAGATTCCGGAGAGACCCAGTACTTC. Translating it yields CASSLDSGETQYF. The complete variable domain, with remaining parts taken from reference TRBV7-9 and TRBJ2-5, reads DTGVSQNPRHKITKRGQNVTFRCDPISEHNRLYWYRQTLGQGPEFLTYFQNEAQLEKSRLLSDRFSAERPKGSFSTLEIQRTEQGDSAMYLCASSLDSGETQYFGPGTRLLVL.

Only a few counts were recorded for this clonotype. The chain uses TRBV7-9 and TRBJ2-1; D gene ambiguous. V lost 1 base and J 1 base, leaving 5 bases between the germline ends. The CDR3 is 14 amino acids. CDR1 and CDR2 from the germline V gene are SEHNR and FQNEAQ (reference sequence). In DNA form, the CDR3 reads TGTGCCAGCAGCTTAGGGTGGTCCTACAATGAGCAGTTCTTC. Translating it yields CASSLGWSYNEQFF. Full variable domain (remainder filled in from reference TRBV7-9 and TRBJ2-1): DTGVSQNPRHKITKRGQNVTFRCDPISEHNRLYWYRQTLGQGPEFLTYFQNEAQLEKSRLLSDRFSAERPKGSFSTLEIQRTEQGDSAMYLCASSLGWSYNEQFFGPGTRLTVL.

The V call is TRBV7-9, the J call TRBJ1-6; no clear D. The V gene lost 7 bases and the J gene lost 7 bases, with 11 bases spanning the gap. The V gene's germline CDR1 is SEHNR and CDR2 FQNEAQ (reference sequence). This CDR3 is 13 amino acids long. DNA for the CDR3: TGTGCCAGCACCCCCCCCGGGAATTCACCCCTCCACTTT. Translated, it gives CASTPPGNSPLHF.

This chain's CDR3 is CASGGVKGHGYTF. The CDR3 nucleotides are TGTGCCAGCGGGGGCGTAAAGGGTCACGGCTACACCTTC. The V call is TRBV11-2, the J call TRBJ1-2, with a tentative D call TRBD1 (6 bases). From germline, CDR1 is SGHAT and CDR2 FQNNGV. The CDR3 spans 13 residues. Trimming cost V 8 bases and J 8 bases, with 18 bases left between them.

V usage is TRBV29-1 and J usage is TRBJ2-3; a possible D gene is TRBD1 (5 bases). Germline lookup yields CDR1 SQVTM and CDR2 ANQGSEA. The germline V and J ends were trimmed by 1 base and 2 bases, with 13 bases remaining between them. The CDR3 loop spans 15 amino acids. The CDR3 DNA reads TGCAGCGTTGAAGTTACAGGTAGATCCACAGATACGCAGTATTTT. Protein sequence: CSVEVTGRSTDTQYF.

The chain joins TRBV6-1 to TRBJ2-1; TRBD2 matches at 8 bases. Trimming cost V 6 bases and J 4 bases; bases outside gene matches: 8. The CDR3 has 15 residues. Germline V gene sequence: CDR1 MNHNS, CDR2 SASEGT. CDR3: CASSSTGTRYNEQFF. The CDR3 coding sequence is TGTGCCAGCAGCTCCACCGGGACTAGGTACAATGAGCAGTTCTTC.

CDR3 nucleotides: TGTGCCAGCAGTTACGAGGCGGGGGCTTCGGAGACCCAGTACTTC. It encodes CASSYEAGASETQYF. The chain couples TRBV6-6 to TRBJ2-5; tentative D call: TRBD2 (7 bases). The CDR3 covers 15 residues. Germline V gene sequence: CDR1 MNHNY, CDR2 SVGAGI (reference sequence). Trimming took 2 bases from V and 5 from J, leaving 15 bases between them.

This clonotype was detected only once. The V call is TRBV20-1, the J call TRBJ2-2; 8 bases fit TRBD1. J gave up 6 bases and V 3 bases, and 3 bases lay outside the gene matches. This CDR3 has 13 amino acids. The germline V gene has CDR1 DFQATT and CDR2 SNEGSKA (reference sequence). CDR3 sequence (DNA): TGCAGTGCTAGTGGACAGGGATCCGGGGAGCTGTTTTTT. Amino acids: CSASGQGSGELFF.

Only a few counts were recorded for this clonotype. The V and J genes are TRBV11-1 and TRBJ2-3, with no clear D. V shed 2 bases and J shed 6 bases, with 15 bases lying between them. This CDR3 region has 15 residues. CDR1 SGHAT and CDR2 FQDESV come from the germline V gene (reference sequence). The CDR3 DNA sequence: TGTGCCAGCAGCTTAACGGCCGGGCTGGGGGATACGCAGTATTTT. Its translation: CASSLTAGLGDTQYF.

The chain employs TRBV29-1 and TRBJ1-1; perhaps TRBD1 as D (5 bases). In germline, CDR1 is SQVTM, CDR2 ANQGSEA. This CDR3 is built from 13 residues. V lost 7 bases and J lost 1, with 13 bases in between. DNA of the CDR3: TGCAGCGCCCACATCGGGGGGAACACTGAAGCTTTCTTT. Its translation: CSAHIGGNTEAFF. Drawing the rest from reference TRBV29-1 and TRBJ1-1, the complete variable domain is SAVISQKPSRDICQRGTSLTIQCQVDSQVTMMFWYRQQPGQSLTLIATANQGSEATYESGFVIDKFPISRPNLTFSTLTVSNMSPEDSSIYLCSAHIGGNTEAFFGQGTRLTVV.

This chain joins TRBV7-8 and TRBJ2-3, with no clear D. Germline CDR1 and CDR2: SGHVS and FQNEAQ. CDR3 size: 14 residues. The V and J ends lost 0 bases and 2 bases respectively, with 6 bases between them. The CDR3: CASSLARLTDTQYF. CDR3 coding DNA: TGTGCCAGCAGCTTAGCGCGCCTCACAGATACGCAGTATTTT.

The V gene is TRBV6-1, the J gene TRBJ2-2; TRBD1 is a possible D gene (6 bases). V was shortened by 6 bases and J by 1 base, with 15 bases between the two germline ends. This CDR3 is built from 16 residues. The germline V gene encodes CDR1 MNHNS and CDR2 SASEGT. Here the CDR3 DNA reads TGTGCCAGCAGACCTATAAAGACAGGGAACACCGGGGAGCTGTTTTTT. As protein: CASRPIKTGNTGELFF.

The chain is built from TRBV12-3 or TRBV12-4 and TRBJ2-7; TRBD2 agrees at 7 bases. V dropped 7 bases and J dropped 3; count of bases not matched to a gene: 9. The CDR3 has 14 amino acids. CDR3 sequence reads: CASTPRAGDYEQYF. DNA of the CDR3: TGTGCCAGCACCCCGCGCGCGGGGGACTACGAGCAGTACTTC.

The chain uses TRBV19 and TRBJ2-3; 8 bases align to TRBD2. V dropped 5 bases and J dropped 0; count of bases not matched to a gene: 13. The V gene's germline CDR1 is LNHDA and CDR2 SQIVND (reference sequence). The CDR3 has 18 residues. In DNA, the CDR3 is TGTGCCAGTAGTTTGGAGCGGGGGCCAAATCCTAGCACAGATACGCAGTATTTT. This translates into CASSLERGPNPSTDTQYF.

This chain connects TRBV7-9 to TRBJ2-3; 11 bases fit TRBD2. V dropped 5 bases and J dropped 4; count of bases not matched to a gene: 8. Germline lookup yields CDR1 SEHNR and CDR2 FQNEAQ (reference sequence). This CDR3 has 16 amino acids. The chain's CDR3 is CASSGWTSGPPDTQYF. The CDR3 DNA reads TGTGCCAGCAGCGGATGGACTAGCGGGCCTCCAGATACGCAGTATTTT. Based on the CDR3 plus reference TRBV7-9 and TRBJ2-3, the full variable domain is DTGVSQNPRHKITKRGQNVTFRCDPISEHNRLYWYRQTLGQGPEFLTYFQNEAQLEKSRLLSDRFSAERPKGSFSTLEIQRTEQGDSAMYLCASSGWTSGPPDTQYFGPGTRLTVL.

The chain recombines TRBV6-5 with TRBJ2-7; 8 bases map to TRBD1. V lost 4 bases and J lost 2; bases outside the gene matches: 16. This CDR3 has 18 residues. Germline lookup yields CDR1 MNHEY and CDR2 SVGAGI. CDR3 in DNA: TGTGCCAGCAGTTCCACGAACTCCCAGGGGGCCAACCCCTACGAGCAGTACTTC. Encoded protein: CASSSTNSQGANPYEQYF.

This clonotype appeared once. This sequence joins TRBV15 and TRBJ2-7; 9 positions agree with TRBD1. This CDR3 spans 15 amino acids. Trimming at V came to 3 bases and at J to 5 bases, leaving 8 bases not matched to a gene. Germline values: CDR1 LNHNV, CDR2 YYDKDF (reference sequence). The CDR3 here is CATSSGTGKSNEQYF. The CDR3 DNA follows: TGTGCCACCAGCAGTGGGACAGGGAAGTCCAACGAGCAGTACTTC.